These 12 T cell receptor beta chains were all obtained from the same sample, sequenced in a study of shared clonotypes between healthy human individuals. Data came from immunoSEQ multiplex PCR; TCRdb stores just in-frame clones and leaves some out. The sample includes 2 million to 2.5 million clones, approximately 93% seen only once; the top ten take 0.39%. The specimen sequenced was naive CD4+ T cells from PBMCs. The subset: CD45RA+ positively selected. All receptors come from a man younger than 30 in good health. Some clones in this sample may be carry-over from other donors' samples.

This chain links TRBV21-1 with TRBJ2-5; TRBD1, the table's D call, lacks a check against the DNA. TRBV21-1 is noted as a pseudogene. This CDR3 is built from 15 residues. CDR3: CASSGFRDTQETQYF. CDR3 DNA sequence: TGTGCCAGCAGCGGTTTTAGGGACACACAAGAGACCCAGTACTTC.

As for this clone: Other DNA sequences of this sample code for an identical CDR3. The chain combines TRBV28 with TRBJ2-7; TRBD2 is a possible D gene (5 bases). The length of the CDR3 is 10 residues. Per germline, CDR1 MDHEN and CDR2 SYDVKM. Trimming pared 11 bases from V and 1 base from J, leaving 6 bases between. CDR3 DNA: TGTGCCTCGGGATCCTACGAGCAGTACTTC. Encoded protein: CASGSYEQYF.

The chain joins TRBV14 to TRBJ1-1, with D possibly TRBD1 on 5 matching bases. The CDR3 is 16 amino acids. The V gene lost 1 base and the J gene lost 5 bases, with 17 bases spanning the gap. Germline V gene data show CDR1 as SGHDN and CDR2 as FVKESK. CDR3 amino acids: CASSQGTVRGVTEAFF. The DNA of the CDR3 is TGTGCCAGCAGCCAAGGGACGGTGCGGGGGGTTACTGAAGCTTTCTTT.

This clone was found once. Other nucleotide sequences from this sample produce the same CDR3. V and J are TRBV15 and TRBJ1-5; D remains unclear. Per the germline V gene, CDR1 is LNHNV and CDR2 is YYDKDF (reference sequence). The CDR3 runs to 14 residues. The V and J ends lost 1 base and 4 bases respectively, with 8 bases between them. In DNA, the CDR3 is TGTGCCACCAGCAGAGTGCGAGGAAATCAGCCCCAGCATTTT. Its protein is CATSRVRGNQPQHF.

The gene calls are TRBV7-3 and TRBJ2-5, with D perhaps matching TRBD2 (7 bases). Germline V gene sequence: CDR1 SGHTA, CDR2 FQGTGA. V was clipped by 6 bases and J by 7 bases, with 15 bases between them. This CDR3 spans 13 amino acids. Written as DNA, the CDR3 is TGTGCCAGCAGTCCCACTGGGGGGGCGACCCAGTACTTC. Translated: CASSPTGGATQYF.

The genes are TRBV18 and TRBJ2-6, with 12 bases fitting TRBD1. V dropped 6 bases and J dropped 4; count of bases not matched to a gene: 7. Germline V lookup: CDR1 KGHSH, CDR2 LQKENI. The CDR3 is 17 amino acids. The CDR3 nucleotides are TGTGCCAGCTCGTCCGGGACAGGGGGCACAGGGGCCAACGTCCTGACTTTC. Translating it yields CASSSGTGGTGANVLTF.

The chain combines TRBV5-1 with TRBJ1-5; D is unclear. The CDR3 spans 15 residues. Trimming cost V 5 bases and J 0 bases, with 12 bases left between them. CDR1 SGHRS and CDR2 YFSETQ come from the germline V gene. The CDR3 coding sequence is TGCGCCAGCAGGATTGGGCAGGATAGCAATCAGCCCCAGCATTTT. It specifies CASRIGQDSNQPQHF.

This chain joins TRBV5-1 and TRBJ2-7; 9 nucleotides line up with TRBD1. The CDR3 length is 14 residues. Per the germline V gene, CDR1 is SGHRS and CDR2 is YFSETQ. Unmatched junction bases numbered 7, after V lost 0 bases and J lost 9 bases. The CDR3 sequence is CASSLDPGGQGQYF. The CDR3 DNA follows: TGCGCCAGCAGCTTGGATCCCGGGGGACAGGGGCAGTACTTC.

The chain couples TRBV27 to TRBJ2-6, with a tentative D call TRBD1 (6 bases). CDR3 size: 18 residues. With 4 bases removed from V and 0 bases from J, the gap between germline ends came to 16 bases. Germline lookup yields CDR1 MNHEY and CDR2 SMNVEV (reference sequence). The CDR3: CASSSHRVSSSGANVLTF. The CDR3 nucleotides are TGTGCCAGCAGTTCCCACAGGGTTTCAAGCTCTGGGGCCAACGTCCTGACTTTC.

The gene calls are TRBV28 and TRBJ2-7; 11 nucleotides line up with TRBD1. CDR1 and CDR2 from the germline V gene are MDHEN and SYDVKM. This CDR3 spans 16 amino acids. The J segment lost 3 bases and the V segment lost 5 bases, leaving 9 bases of the junction unmatched. CDR3 DNA: TGTGCCAGCAGTCCTCTGGACAGGGGGCTTTTCTACGAGCAGTACTTC. Amino acids: CASSPLDRGLFYEQYF.

This CDR3 is CASSSRRGHYEKLFF. The CDR3 region has the DNA TGTGCCAGCAGCTCCAGACGGGGGCATTATGAAAAACTGTTTTTT. The chain carries TRBV9 and TRBJ1-4; D might be TRBD1 (6 bases). Trimming pared 4 bases from V and 6 bases from J, leaving 16 bases between. The CDR3 has 15 residues. Germline loops: CDR1 SGDLS, CDR2 YYNGEE.

Points on this clone: This sample also contains other DNA sequences that code for the same CDR3. This chain links TRBV28 with TRBJ2-7; no firm D call. The CDR3 spans 11 residues. Between the trimmed V and J ends, which lost 2 bases and 4 bases, there was a span of 3 bases. Germline CDR1 and CDR2: MDHEN and SYDVKM. The CDR3 DNA reads TGTGCCAGCAGTTTAGGTTACGAGCAGTACTTC. This gives the protein CASSLGYEQYF.